The following is a T cell receptor (beta chain) sequence with its context. No antigen is known for it. These data originate in a study of CD8 T cells in ankylosing spondylitis. Notes on the study in general: A TCR beta motif made of about 8 highly homologous variants seemed typical of ankylosing spondylitis blood.

TCRdb processed the 5' RACE reads anew with MiXCR; each CDR3 protein has one entry. The table lists roughly 470,000 distinct CDR3 sequences, around 26% of them singletons. This CDR3 is built from 13 residues. With 6 bases removed from V and 3 bases from J, the gap between germline ends came to 10 bases. Source material: blood, either unsorted or a sorted T cell fraction (not recorded which). The TCR originated in a male donor with ankylosing spondylitis. The V and J genes are TRBV12-3 or TRBV12-4 and TRBJ2-3; D ambiguous. The CDR3 sequence: CASSDLGTDTQYF. In DNA form, the CDR3 reads TGTGCCAGCAGCGACCTAGGGACAGATACGCAGTATTTT.